This entry describes one T cell receptor beta chain. In the original analysis: The authors estimated nucleated cell counts from reference gene primer amplification. The method was immunoSEQ multiplex PCR; TCRdb's version includes in-frame clones alone and lacks a portion of them. V and J calls and clone size come straight from that table; D and trimming were deduced from the DNA. The sample includes 110,000 to 150,000 clones, roughly 80% of them seen just once. Per the germline V gene, CDR1 is SGHAT and CDR2 is FQNNGV. V shed 5 bases, J shed 15 bases, and the junction held 6 bases outside the gene matches. The CDR3 length is 11 residues. The entry originates in a study of blood T cell repertoires in COVID-19. Across the whole study: Both acute and convalescent COVID-19 samples were obtained from the United States, Italy and Spain. The analysed material was cDNA or gDNA that came from T cells, B-cell-depleted T cells, or PBMCs.

Sequencing used peripheral blood. This sequence joins TRBV11-2 and TRBJ2-1; TRBD2 matches 8 bases. The receptor comes from a man aged 45-65 years with active or convalescent COVID-19. The CDR3 loop reads CASSKTSDTFF. CDR3 in DNA: TGTGCCAGCAGCAAGACTAGCGATACGTTCTTC.